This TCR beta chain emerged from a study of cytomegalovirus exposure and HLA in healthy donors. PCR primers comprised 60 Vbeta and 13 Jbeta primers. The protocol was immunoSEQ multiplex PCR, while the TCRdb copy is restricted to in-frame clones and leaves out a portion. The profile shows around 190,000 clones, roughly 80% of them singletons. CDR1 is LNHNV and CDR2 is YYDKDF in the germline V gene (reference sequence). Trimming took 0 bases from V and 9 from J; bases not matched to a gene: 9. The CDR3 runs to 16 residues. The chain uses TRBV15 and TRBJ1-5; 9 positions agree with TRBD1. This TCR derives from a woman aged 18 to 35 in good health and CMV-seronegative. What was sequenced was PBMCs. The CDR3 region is CATSRDNDRGRRPQHF. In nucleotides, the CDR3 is TGTGCCACCAGCAGAGATAACGACAGGGGGAGGCGGCCCCAGCATTTT.